Listed below are T cell receptor beta chains from one sample, sequenced in a study of T cell clones after liver transplantation. TCRdb keeps only in-frame clones here, not all; method: immunoSEQ multiplex PCR. This repertoire shows 55,000 to 75,000 clones, 70% found once; its top ten account for approximately 3%. Sample: CD4+ T cells from blood, taken at the approximately 15-month timepoint. The receptor source for this set is a human patient who received a liver transplant. Some T cells could come from the graft donor. Both conserved end residues are part of each CDR3. A D gene is named only where the DNA matches it firmly. Clone size is stated in some rows and not others, as once, few, many or a class when expanded.

clone_size,d_call,j_call,cdr3_length,v_call,cdr3_nt,cdr3_aa
NA,TRBD1,TRBJ2-7,15,TRBV7-2,TGTGCCAGCAGCTTAGCCGACAGGGTTTCCTACGAGCAGTACTTC,CASSLADRVSYEQYF
NA,NA,TRBJ2-6,15,TRBV5-6,TGTGCCAGCAGCTTGGGACGATATGGGGCCAACGTCCTGACTTTC,CASSLGRYGANVLTF
NA,TRBD2,TRBJ2-1,14,TRBV6-5,TGTGCCAGCACCAGGGCGGGGGCCTACAATGAGCAGTTCTTC,CASTRAGAYNEQFF
NA,NA,TRBJ2-7,13,TRBV28,TGTGCCAGCAGGGGGACGGAACTCTACGAGCAGTACTTC,CASRGTELYEQYF
NA,NA,TRBJ2-7,15,TRBV5-1,TGCGCCAGCAGCTTGGGGACCGCCAACTCCTACGAGCAGTACTTC,CASSLGTANSYEQYF
once,NA,TRBJ2-1,14,TRBV19,TGTGCCAGTAGTATAGAAAGGCAGGGCAATGAGCAGTTCTTC,CASSIERQGNEQFF
NA,NA,TRBJ1-1,13,TRBV4-2,TGTGCCAGCAGCCAAGTGACAGCCCCTGAAGCTTTCTTT,CASSQVTAPEAFF
NA,NA,TRBJ1-1,13,TRBV27,TGTGCCAGCAGTGAATTATGGAAAGGGCGAGCTTTCTTT,CASSELWKGRAFF
NA,NA,TRBJ1-3,15,TRBV19,TGTGCCAGTAGTATAATACAGGGATCCGGAAACACCATATATTTT,CASSIIQGSGNTIYF
NA,TRBD1,TRBJ2-5,15,TRBV6-1,TGTGCCAGCAGGGTTTGGGGACAGGGGAGAGAGACCCAGTACTTC,CASRVWGQGRETQYF
NA,NA,TRBJ2-7,14,TRBV5-1,TGCGCCAGCAGCTTGGCCCAGGTTCCCTACGAGCAGTACTTC,CASSLAQVPYEQYF
NA,NA,TRBJ2-3,15,TRBV13,TGTGCCAGCAGCTTAGGTTCGGGGCCCACAGATACGCAGTATTTT,CASSLGSGPTDTQYF
few,NA,TRBJ1-5,13,TRBV28,TGTGCCAGCAGTACTGGGGGCAATCAGCCCCAGCATTTT,CASSTGGNQPQHF
NA,NA,TRBJ2-3,17,TRBV6-1,TGTGCCAGCAGTGGTGGTTTTGGGGGGGCTTCCACAGATACGCAGTATTTT,CASSGGFGGASTDTQYF